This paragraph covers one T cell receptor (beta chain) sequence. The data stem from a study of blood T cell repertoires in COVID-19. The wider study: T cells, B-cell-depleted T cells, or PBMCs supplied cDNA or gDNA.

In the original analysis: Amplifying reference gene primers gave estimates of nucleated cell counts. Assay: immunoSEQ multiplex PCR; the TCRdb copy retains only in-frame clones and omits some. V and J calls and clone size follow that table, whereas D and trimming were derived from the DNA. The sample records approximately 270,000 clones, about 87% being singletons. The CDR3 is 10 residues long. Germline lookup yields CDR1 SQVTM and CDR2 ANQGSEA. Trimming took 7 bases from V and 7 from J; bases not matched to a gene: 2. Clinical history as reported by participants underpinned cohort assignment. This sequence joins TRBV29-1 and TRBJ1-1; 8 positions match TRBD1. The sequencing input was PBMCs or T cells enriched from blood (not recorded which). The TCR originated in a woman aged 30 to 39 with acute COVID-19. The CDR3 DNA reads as TGCAGCGCCGGGACAGGTGAAGCTTTCTTT. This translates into CSAGTGEAFF.